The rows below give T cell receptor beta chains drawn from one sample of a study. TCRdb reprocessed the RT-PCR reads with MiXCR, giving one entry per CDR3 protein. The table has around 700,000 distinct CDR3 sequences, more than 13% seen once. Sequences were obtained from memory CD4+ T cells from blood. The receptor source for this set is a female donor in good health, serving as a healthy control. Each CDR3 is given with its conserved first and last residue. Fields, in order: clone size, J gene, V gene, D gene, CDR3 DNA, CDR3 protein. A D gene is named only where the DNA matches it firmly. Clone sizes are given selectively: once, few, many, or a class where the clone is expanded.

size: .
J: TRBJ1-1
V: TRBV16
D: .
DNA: TGTGCCAGCAGCCAAATGGGGATGGTTGAAGCTTTCTTT
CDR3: CASSQMGMVEAFF

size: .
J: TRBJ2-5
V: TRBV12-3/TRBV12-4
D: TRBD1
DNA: TGTGCCAGCAGCCCCTTGGCCCCACTTAGTGGACAGGGGAGTCAAGAGACCCAGTACTTC
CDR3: CASSPLAPLSGQGSQETQYF

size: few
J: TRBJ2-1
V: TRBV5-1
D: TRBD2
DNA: TGCGCCAGCAGCTTTAGCGGGAGGGCGGGCAATGAGCAGTTCTTC
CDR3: CASSFSGRAGNEQFF

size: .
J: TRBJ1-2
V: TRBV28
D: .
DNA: TGTGCCAGCAGGATTGACAGGAATAACTATGGCTACACCTTC
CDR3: CASRIDRNNYGYTF

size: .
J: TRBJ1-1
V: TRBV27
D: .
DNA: TGTGCCAGCATCGGTCGGACCGAAGCTTTCTTT
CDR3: CASIGRTEAFF

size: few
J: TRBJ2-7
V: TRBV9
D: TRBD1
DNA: TGTGCCAGCAGCGTACGGGACAGGACCGAGTTCTCCTACGAGCAGTACTTC
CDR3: CASSVRDRTEFSYEQYF

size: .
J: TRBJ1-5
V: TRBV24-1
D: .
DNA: TGTGCCACCAGTATGGAACAGGCGGGCAATCAGCCCCAGCATTTT
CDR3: CATSMEQAGNQPQHF

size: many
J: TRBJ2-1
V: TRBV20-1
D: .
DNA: TGCAGTGCTAGCCTCGACCTTTACTCCTACAATGAGCAGTTCTTC
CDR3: CSASLDLYSYNEQFF

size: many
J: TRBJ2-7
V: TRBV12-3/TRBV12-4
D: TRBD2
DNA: TGTGCCAGCAGGTTTAGCGGGAGCGGGGCCGAGCAGTACTTC
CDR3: CASRFSGSGAEQYF

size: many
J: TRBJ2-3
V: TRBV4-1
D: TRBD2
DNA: TGCGCCAGCAGCCAAGGCGGGCAGGCGGGACTAAGCACAGATACGCAGTATTTT
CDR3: CASSQGGQAGLSTDTQYF

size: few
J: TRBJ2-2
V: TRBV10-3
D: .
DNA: TGTGCCATCAGTGAGTTTGCAGGCACGAACACCGGGGAGCTGTTTTTT
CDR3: CAISEFAGTNTGELFF

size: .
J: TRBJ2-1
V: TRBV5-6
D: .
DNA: TGTGCCAGCAGTAGGTCAAAGAGGAGCTCCTACAATGAGCAGTTCTTC
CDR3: CASSRSKRSSYNEQFF

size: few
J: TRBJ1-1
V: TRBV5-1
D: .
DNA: TGCGCCAGCAGCTTGGGCGTGAGATCGAACACTGAAGCTTTCTTT
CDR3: CASSLGVRSNTEAFF

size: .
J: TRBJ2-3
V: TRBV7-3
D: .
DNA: TGTGCCAGCAGCTTAAATCAAGTAGATACGCAGTATTTT
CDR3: CASSLNQVDTQYF

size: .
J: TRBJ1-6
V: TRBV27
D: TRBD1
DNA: TGTGCCAGCAGTTTATTGCCCCCAAACAGGGGGCTAAGTAATTCACCCCTCCACTTT
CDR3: CASSLLPPNRGLSNSPLHF

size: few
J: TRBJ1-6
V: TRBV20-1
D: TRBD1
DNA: TGCAGTGCTAGGACAGGGGATAATTCACCCCTCCACTTT
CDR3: CSARTGDNSPLHF

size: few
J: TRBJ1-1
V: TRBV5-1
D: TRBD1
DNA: TGCGCCAGCAGCATACAGGGGGAGGGCACTGAAGCTTTCTTT
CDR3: CASSIQGEGTEAFF

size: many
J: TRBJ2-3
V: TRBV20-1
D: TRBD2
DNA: TGCAGTGCCCCTTTGGGACTAGCGAGCACAGATACGCAGTATTTT
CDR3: CSAPLGLASTDTQYF

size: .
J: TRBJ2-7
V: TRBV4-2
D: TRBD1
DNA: TGTGCCAGCAGCCTCGAGGGACAGACCCACGAGCAGTACTTC
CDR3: CASSLEGQTHEQYF

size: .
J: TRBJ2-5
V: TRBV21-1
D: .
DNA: TGTGCCAGCAGCAATAGGGCAGGGGAAGAGACCCAGTACTTC
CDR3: CASSNRAGEETQYF

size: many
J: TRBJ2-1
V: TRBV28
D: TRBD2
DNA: TGTGCCAGCAAAACGCTAGCGGGAGGTGGCAATGAGCAGTTCTTC
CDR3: CASKTLAGGGNEQFF

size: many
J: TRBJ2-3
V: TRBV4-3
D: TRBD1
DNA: TGCGCCAGCAGCCAAGAGCCGGGACAGGGAGATACGCAGTATTTT
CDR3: CASSQEPGQGDTQYF

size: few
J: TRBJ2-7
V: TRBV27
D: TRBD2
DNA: TGTGCCAGCAAATCGGGAGCGGGAGGGAACGAGCAGTACTTC
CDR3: CASKSGAGGNEQYF

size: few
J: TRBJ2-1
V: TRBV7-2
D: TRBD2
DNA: TGTGCCAGCAGCTATCTAGCGGGGGTGCTAACGGCCAATGAGCAGTTCTTC
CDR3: CASSYLAGVLTANEQFF

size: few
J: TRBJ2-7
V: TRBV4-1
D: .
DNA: TGCGCCAGCAGCCAGACACCCTCAGGAAACTACGAGCAGTACTTC
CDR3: CASSQTPSGNYEQYF

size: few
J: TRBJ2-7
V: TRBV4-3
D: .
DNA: TGCGCCAGCAGCCAAGAATACCCACAGCCCTACGAGCAGTACTTC
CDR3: CASSQEYPQPYEQYF

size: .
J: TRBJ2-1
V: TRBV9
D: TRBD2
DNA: TGTGCCAGCAGCGTAGCTCCCAGCGGGAGGGGGTATGAGCAGTTCTTC
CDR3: CASSVAPSGRGYEQFF

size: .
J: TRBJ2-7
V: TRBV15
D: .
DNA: TGTGCCACCAGCAGAGATGCGGGCGAGCAGTACTTC
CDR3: CATSRDAGEQYF

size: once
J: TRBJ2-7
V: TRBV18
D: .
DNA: TGTGCCAGCTCACCCCGGGGAGGTGGGGGTTCCTACGAGCAGTACTTC
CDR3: CASSPRGGGGSYEQYF

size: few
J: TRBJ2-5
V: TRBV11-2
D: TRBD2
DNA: TGTGCCAGCAGCCCCCTTACAATCGGGACTAGCGGGAGGGCCAGGGAGACCCAGTACTTC
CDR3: CASSPLTIGTSGRARETQYF

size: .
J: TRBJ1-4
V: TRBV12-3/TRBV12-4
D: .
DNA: TGTGCCAGCAGTTTAGACCAGGGTATATTGTTTTTT
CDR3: CASSLDQGILFF

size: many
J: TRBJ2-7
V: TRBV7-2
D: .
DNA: TGTGCCAGCAGCGCATACCACGAGCAGTACTTC
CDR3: CASSAYHEQYF

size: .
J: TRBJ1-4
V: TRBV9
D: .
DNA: TGTGCCAGCAGCGTAGGGTCTTCCGGGGGAGCTGAAAAACTGTTTTTT
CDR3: CASSVGSSGGAEKLFF

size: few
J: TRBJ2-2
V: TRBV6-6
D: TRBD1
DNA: TGTGCCAGCAGTTACTCGAAGGGGAACAGGGGCCCCGGGGAGCTGTTTTTT
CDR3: CASSYSKGNRGPGELFF

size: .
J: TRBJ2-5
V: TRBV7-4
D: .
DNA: TGTGCCAGCAGCTGGACAACGTACGAGACCCAGTACTTC
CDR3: CASSWTTYETQYF

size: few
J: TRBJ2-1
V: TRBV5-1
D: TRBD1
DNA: TGCGCCAGCGGCCGGGGACAGAACAATGAGCAGTTCTTC
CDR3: CASGRGQNNEQFF

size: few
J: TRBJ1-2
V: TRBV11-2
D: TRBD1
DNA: TGTGCCAGCAGGATCCCGGGACAGGGGGCGTATGGCTACACCTTC
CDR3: CASRIPGQGAYGYTF

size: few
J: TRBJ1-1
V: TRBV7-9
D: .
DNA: TGTGCCAGCAGGCAGGGTAACGCTGAAGCTTTCTTT
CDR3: CASRQGNAEAFF

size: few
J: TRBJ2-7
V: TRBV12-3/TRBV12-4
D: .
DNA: TGTGCCAGCAGTCAAGTCGGCAGAGAGCAGTACTTC
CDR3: CASSQVGREQYF

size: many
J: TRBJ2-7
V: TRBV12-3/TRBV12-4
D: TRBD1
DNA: TGTGCCAGCAGTCCACGAGACAGGGCCTTTCACGAGCAGTACTTC
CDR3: CASSPRDRAFHEQYF

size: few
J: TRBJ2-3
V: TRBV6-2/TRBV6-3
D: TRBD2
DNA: TGTGCCAGCAGTTACGTTCTAGCGGGAGCCCGGGATACGCAGTATTTT
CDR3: CASSYVLAGARDTQYF

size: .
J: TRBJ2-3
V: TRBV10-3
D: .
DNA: TGTGCCATCACCAGTACCTCGTCCGTGACAGATACGCAGTATTTT
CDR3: CAITSTSSVTDTQYF

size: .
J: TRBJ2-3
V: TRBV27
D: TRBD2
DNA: TGTGCCAGCGCGAGGGGACTAGGGACAGATACGCAGTATTTT
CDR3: CASARGLGTDTQYF

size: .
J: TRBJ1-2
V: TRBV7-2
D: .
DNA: TGTGCCAGCACTCCTTCCGGGGGGTATGGCTACACCTTC
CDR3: CASTPSGGYGYTF

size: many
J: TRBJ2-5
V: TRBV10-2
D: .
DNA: TGCGCCAGCAGTGACGCGGCCTCCCTGACCCAGTACTTC
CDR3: CASSDAASLTQYF

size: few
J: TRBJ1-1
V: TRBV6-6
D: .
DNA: TGTGCCAGCAAGGAACGGACCCAGAACAATGAAGCTTTCTTT
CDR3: CASKERTQNNEAFF

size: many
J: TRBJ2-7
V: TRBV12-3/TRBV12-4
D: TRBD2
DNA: TGTGCCAGCAGTTTATCCCGTAGCGGGAGGCGACACGAGCAGTACTTC
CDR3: CASSLSRSGRRHEQYF

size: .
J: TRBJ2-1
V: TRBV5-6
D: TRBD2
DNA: TGTGCCAGCAGCACTTACTCCCTAGCGGACTACAATGAGCAGTTCTTC
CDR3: CASSTYSLADYNEQFF

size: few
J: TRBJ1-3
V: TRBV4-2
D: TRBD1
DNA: TGTGCCAGCAGCCAAGAGCCCGGGACAGGGACTGGAAACACCATATATTTT
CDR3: CASSQEPGTGTGNTIYF

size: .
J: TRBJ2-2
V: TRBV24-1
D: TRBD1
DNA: TGTGCCACCAGTGACCCGACAGGGGGCGCGAACACCGGGGAGCTGTTTTTT
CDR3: CATSDPTGGANTGELFF

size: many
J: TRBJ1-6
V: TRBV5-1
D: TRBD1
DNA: TGCGCCAGCAGCTTGGAGGCAGGGGGACATTCACCCCTCCACTTT
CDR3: CASSLEAGGHSPLHF

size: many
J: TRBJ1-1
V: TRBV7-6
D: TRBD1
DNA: TGTGCCAGCAGTCTGGACAGGGCTGGGAGGACTGAAGCTTTCTTT
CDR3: CASSLDRAGRTEAFF

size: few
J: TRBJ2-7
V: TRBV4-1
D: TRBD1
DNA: TGCGCCAGCAGCCAGTTCCGACAGGGCGGCTACGAGCAGTACTTC
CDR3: CASSQFRQGGYEQYF

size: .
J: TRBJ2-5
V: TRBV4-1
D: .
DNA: TGCGCCAGCAGCCTCCTAGGGCGACCCCAAGAGACCCAGTACTTC
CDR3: CASSLLGRPQETQYF

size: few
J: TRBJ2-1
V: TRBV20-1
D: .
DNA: TGCAGTGGCTCTTGGGGGGAGGATTACAATGAGCAGTTCTTC
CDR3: CSGSWGEDYNEQFF

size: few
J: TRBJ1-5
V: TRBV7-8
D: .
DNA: TGTGCCAGCAGCTTAGACCCGGGTTCCAAGCAGCCCCAGCATTTT
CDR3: CASSLDPGSKQPQHF

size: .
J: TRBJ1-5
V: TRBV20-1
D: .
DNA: TGCAGTGCTTCGTGGGTATATAGCAATCAGCCCCAGCATTTT
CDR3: CSASWVYSNQPQHF

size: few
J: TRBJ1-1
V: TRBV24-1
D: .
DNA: TGTGCCACCAGTGACAGGGACTTGGATGAAGCTTTCTTT
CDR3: CATSDRDLDEAFF

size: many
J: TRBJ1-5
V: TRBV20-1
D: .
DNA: TGCAGTGCTGCAGACGCAGCGGCTCAGCCCCAGCATTTT
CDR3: CSAADAAAQPQHF